Included here is one TCR beta chain sequence, with context. Its antigen specificity is not known. No base quality values were provided; no much bigger clone lies one nucleotide off. The method behind the library was the immunoSEQ multiplex PCR assay. A mixture of 60 forward primers for TCR Vbeta segments and 13 reverse primers for TCR Jbeta segments was used in the multiplex PCR. The CDR3 region of rearranged TCR beta genes was amplified from genomic DNA with a multiplex PCR assay. Amplified TCR beta libraries were sequenced as 87-base-pair reads on the Illumina HiSeq System. The authors processed their data as follows. In a later analysis, approximately 74 million unique TCR beta chains were counted across the roughly 610 repertoires, and approximately 11 million of these chains were shared by at least two donors. A nearest-neighbor algorithm error-corrected the raw reads and collapsed the reads into unique sequences, merging closely related sequences to remove PCR and sequencing errors. To assign V, D and J gene segments, CDR3 sequences were aligned to IMGT reference sequences. For a sequence to be retained, at least a six-nucleotide match to both a V gene segment and a J gene segment was required. A rearrangement counted as productive if the CDR3 had no stop codons and remained in frame with V and J, and every other rearrangement counted as non-productive. Following IMGT convention, CDR3 was defined as the stretch from the second conserved V-encoded cysteine to the conserved J-encoded phenylalanine. The earlier analysis of a few hundred of the donors excluded any sequence lacking an unambiguous match to a single V gene segment. An earlier analysis of around 600 of the donors classified V segments as functional when productive rearrangements were above 56.7% and as segregating when the standard deviation between donors was above 5%. A statistical classification framework was built to diagnose cytomegalovirus status from the catalog of TCR beta chain sequences. A later analysis assigned V and J genes by comparing TCR nucleotide sequences with IMGT/GENE-DB human TR gene sequences. A later analysis assigned CDR3 sequences and most-parsimonious VDJ recombination scenarios with the TCRdist pipeline. A later analysis defined each TCR beta chain by its CDR3 amino acid sequence plus V-gene family, and excluded reads lacking a unique V-gene family. To address suspected cross-contamination and a sequencing artifact, a later analysis removed some 620 highly shared, low-generation-probability nucleotide sequences. In a later analysis, a clonal expansion index for each public chain was calculated from normalized within-repertoire ranks of inferred template counts. In a later analysis, generation probabilities were computed with a VDJ recombination model fitted to out-of-frame rearrangements, and the resulting probabilities were checked against IGoR. Hypergeometric tests were used in a later analysis to score TCR-TCR, TCR-HLA and TCR-CMV co-occurrence, with a repertoire-size bias correction applied to the TCR pairs. In a later analysis, false discovery rates were estimated by permuting HLA or CMV assignments 20 times. In a later analysis, co-occurring TCRs were grouped using DBSCAN, with TCRdist sequence similarity added in when clustering inside HLA-allele-positive subsets. Repertoires with fewer than 30,000 or more than 120,000 public chains were left out of co-occurrence clustering, as were five repertoires with anomalous nucleotide sharing. Sourced from immuneACCESS, this table was stored by TCRdb with only in-frame sequences that have V and J called. A share of the clones is absent; for the studies checked, an unresolved V gene accounts for under half, and the remainder has no known explanation. V, J and clone size derive from that table, while D and trimming were established from the DNA sequence. The sample table shows some 120,000 clones, and over 70% are seen once. Together, the top ten hold less than 4.5% of the sample.

The data were taken from a study of cytomegalovirus exposure and HLA in healthy donors (dated by TCRdb to 2016 to 2017). Regarding the complete study: In an earlier analysis of 450 to 750 of the donors, 276 Gb of sequence data and some 120 million unique TCR beta sequences from 180 million or so T cells were reported. Roughly 300 gigabases of sequencing data and around 90 million unique TCR sequences made up an early release that covered some 640 HLA-typed donors. Of the 300 to 500 genotyped donors, 65% to 90% were placed in the genetic ancestry cluster associated with self-reported Caucasian donors. The study aimed to test whether cataloging public T cell receptors could reveal signatures of past pathogen exposure. The T cell repertoires of 666 subjects were profiled by immunosequencing and related to cytomegalovirus serostatus. Besides the first cohort of some 670 subjects, a separate validation cohort made up of 120 or so different subjects was used. High-throughput TCR immunosequencing, statistical association of individual TCRs with disease status, and machine learning were combined to predict cytomegalovirus infection status. A later analysis re-examined previously published TCR beta repertoires from 610 or so donors and added high-resolution HLA genotyping to investigate patterns of TCR occurrence. In the later analysis, no new phenotypic data were used to find candidate immune exposures; instead, reliance was placed on TCR beta sequences and their occurrence across donors. In an earlier analysis of roughly 600 of the donors, high-throughput TCR beta sequencing was used to judge whether each TCR beta V gene segment behaved as functional or pseudogenic. Donor age, sex, ethnicity and CMV serostatus were collected together with the repertoire data. In a later genetic analysis, genome-wide SNP genotypes for about 55% of the roughly 670 donors were used, and that subset was treated as a discovery cohort. Every repertoire in the discovery cohort had been generated on one and the same sequencing platform. HLA typing covered class I and class II loci at four-digit resolution. Typing coverage differed by locus: A, B, C, DRB1 and DQB1 were typed in roughly 620-640 donors, DQA1 in roughly 510, DPA1 in some 570, and DPB1 in just under 480. Several DR-DQ haplotypes were treated as single units for association and clustering because of strong linkage in the cohort. Among some 410 genotyped donors of the cohort, an average of approximately 240,000 unique TCR beta nucleotide sequences was sequenced per donor, of which approximately 19% were non-productive. What the research found in general, with its limitations: A later genetic analysis associated a missense DCLRE1C variant with V-gene and J-gene trimming of TCR beta chains, and an independent cohort replicated the association. The study gave a list of 150 to 200 TCR beta chains associated with cytomegalovirus. In this cohort, only TCR beta chains were sequenced, and detectable features were limited by the absence of alpha or paired-chain data. In a later analysis, TCR association rates were found to vary across HLA loci, with the most associated TCRs seen for DRB1 alleles and the fewest for HLA-C alleles. In a later analysis, HLA-associated TCR beta chains showed more clonal expansion and lower generation probabilities than non-associated chains that were equally common. CMV serostatus was the only immune exposure information available for the cohort. In vitro tests confirmed that three of the cytomegalovirus-associated TCR beta chains recognize cytomegalovirus antigens. Some IMGT-functional V segments, including TRBV6-2 and TRBV6-3, could not be told apart with the 87-base-pair reads, so those segments were excluded. Most TCR sequences were seen in very few donors, while some public TCRs were found in many individuals. In a later analysis, most CMV-associated TCR beta chains were found to appear HLA-restricted, with HLA associations seemingly driven largely by CMV exposure. Because counts were too low, seventeen rarely observed V segments, including chromosome 9 orphons, were excluded from the earlier analysis of fewer than 650 of the donors. The classifier was reported to diagnose cytomegalovirus status with high specificity and sensitivity in both the original cohort and the validation cohort. An earlier analysis of approximately 530 of the donors showed that most TCR beta V segments appeared in productive rearrangements either about 87% or about 30% of the time, which broadly matched IMGT annotations. Because HLA typing was missing for some donors at each locus, association tests included only the typed subset. When HLA alleles, especially DR and DQ, strongly co-occurred, TCR associations were difficult to assign to individual alleles. The presence/absence analyses assumed that sequencing depth was roughly uniform across donors, and that assumption may not be true. According to the authors, the approach could potentially be generalized to other disease states and immunological phenotypes. Linkage disequilibrium might explain the correlated functional status among segregating V segments, but an unknown experimental factor could not be ruled out. According to a later genetic analysis, donors in an Asian-associated ancestry cluster had fewer N-insertions in productive TCRs than the approximately 670-donor mean. According to a later analysis, parvovirus B19, influenza, CMV and Epstein-Barr virus appeared linked to several top co-occurrence clusters. A cluster of highly shared sequence variants was judged likely to represent a technical artifact of the sequencing pipeline. A further reported finding was that TCR beta sequences accurately predicted the HLA-A and HLA-B alleles for most subjects in the first cohort. A later analysis associated 16,951 TCR beta sequences with specific HLA alleles at a false discovery rate of 0.05.

V and J are truncated by 0 bases and 6 bases respectively, leaving an intervening sequence of 11 bases. The CDR3 measures 13 amino acids from cysteine to phenylalanine. The CDR3 DNA has 39 bases and is translated from base 1. CDR1 and CDR2, looked up from the germline V gene (reference sequence), are GTSNPN and SVGIG. The cohort was made up of around 720 healthy bone marrow donors. Cohort members were all nominally healthy when sampled, although unrecorded immune exposures were likely present. The donor was CMV seronegative and was included in the group of 352 seronegative cohort members. A peripheral blood sample was collected from each donor, and TCR beta sequencing was performed on peripheral blood mononuclear cells. Genomic DNA was extracted from the blood cell samples with the Qiagen DNeasy Blood Extraction Kit.

The receptor was derived from a woman between 35 and 50 years old in good health and CMV-seronegative. The chain is made from TRBV30 and TRBJ1-1; the D gene is perhaps TRBD1, from 6 matching bases. What was sequenced was PBMCs. The CDR3 region has the sequence CAWSVGGRAEAFF. The DNA sequence is TGTGCCTGGAGTGTCGGGGGGCGAGCTGAAGCTTTCTTT.